Listed below are T cell receptor beta chains from one sample, sequenced in a study of T-cell memory formation after mild COVID-19. TCRdb passed the 5' RACE reads through MiXCR, listing each CDR3 protein once. Found here are some 450,000 distinct CDR3 sequences, around 18% of them singletons; the top ten hold about 8.8%. The sequencing sample was made of PBMCs or a T cell subset sorted from them (not recorded which). These receptors all stem from an adult woman who had mild COVID-19 (a few samples of this study predate the infection). Cell type and time point are not known. CDR3s include the opening cysteine and the closing phenylalanine or tryptophan.

>TRBJ2-2|TRBV7-2
CASSSTRLNRANTGELFF
>TRBJ2-6|TRBV29-1
CSVFGQGFSGANVLTF
>TRBJ1-1|TRBV11-3
CASSLVRGLNTEAFF
>TRBJ2-7|TRBV6-2/TRBV6-3
CASRTDYLQNHEQYF
>TRBJ2-7|TRBV28
CASTGGGTARSYEQYF
>TRBJ1-1|TRBV12-3/TRBV12-4
CASSSRSRALNTEAFF
>TRBJ2-7|TRBV7-9
CASSGGQGAYEQYF
>TRBJ1-1|TRBV11-2
CASSSLGVGAFF
>TRBJ2-3|TRBV6-5
CASSYWGTGGDTQYF
>TRBJ2-1|TRBV12-3/TRBV12-4
CASKLLRGEYEQFF
>TRBJ2-7|TRBV2
CASRKTSAYEQYF
>TRBJ2-2|TRBV9
CASSVSSANTGELFF